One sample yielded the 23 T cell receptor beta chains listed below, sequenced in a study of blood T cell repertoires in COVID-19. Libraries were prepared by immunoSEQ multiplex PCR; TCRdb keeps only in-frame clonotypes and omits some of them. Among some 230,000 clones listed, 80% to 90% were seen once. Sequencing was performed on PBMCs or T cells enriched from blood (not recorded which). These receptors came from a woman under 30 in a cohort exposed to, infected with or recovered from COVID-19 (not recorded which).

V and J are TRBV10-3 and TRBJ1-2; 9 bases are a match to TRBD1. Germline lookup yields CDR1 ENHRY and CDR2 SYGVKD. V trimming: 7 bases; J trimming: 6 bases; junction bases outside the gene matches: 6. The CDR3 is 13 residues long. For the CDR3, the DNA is TGTGCCATCACCCAGAGGGACAGGGATGGCTACACCTTC. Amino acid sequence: CAITQRDRDGYTF.

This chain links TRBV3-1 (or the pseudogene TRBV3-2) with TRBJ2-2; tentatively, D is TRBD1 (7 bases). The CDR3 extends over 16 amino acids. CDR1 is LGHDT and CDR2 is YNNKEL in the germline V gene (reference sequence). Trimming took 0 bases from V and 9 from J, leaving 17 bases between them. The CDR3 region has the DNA TGTGCCAGCAGCCAAGAGGTTCAGGGGGGCTTGCGGGAGCTGTTTTTT. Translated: CASSQEVQGGLRELFF.

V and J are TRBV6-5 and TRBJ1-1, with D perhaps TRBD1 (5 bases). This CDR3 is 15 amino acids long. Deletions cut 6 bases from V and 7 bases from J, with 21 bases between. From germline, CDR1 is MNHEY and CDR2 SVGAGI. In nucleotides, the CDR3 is TGTGCCAGCAGACGGAGGGGAGGGTGGGAAAGTGAAGCTTTCTTT. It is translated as CASRRRGGWESEAFF.

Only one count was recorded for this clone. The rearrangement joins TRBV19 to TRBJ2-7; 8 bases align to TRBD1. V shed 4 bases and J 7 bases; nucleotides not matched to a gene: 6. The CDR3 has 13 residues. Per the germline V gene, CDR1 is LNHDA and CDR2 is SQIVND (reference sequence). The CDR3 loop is CASSKTGEREQYF. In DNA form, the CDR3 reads TGTGCCAGTAGTAAGACAGGGGAAAGAGAGCAGTACTTC. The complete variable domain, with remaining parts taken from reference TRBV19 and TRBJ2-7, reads DGGITQSPKYLFRKEGQNVTLSCEQNLNHDAMYWYRQDPGQGLRLIYYSQIVNDFQKGDIAEGYSVSREKKESFPLTVTSAQKNPTAFYLCASSKTGEREQYFGPGTRLTVT.

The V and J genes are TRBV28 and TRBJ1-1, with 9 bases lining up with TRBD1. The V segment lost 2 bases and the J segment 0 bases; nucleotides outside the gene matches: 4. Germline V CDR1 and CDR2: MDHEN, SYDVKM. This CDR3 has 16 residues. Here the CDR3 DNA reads TGTGCCAGCAGTTTAAACAGGGGGCTCATGAACACTGAAGCTTTCTTT. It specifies CASSLNRGLMNTEAFF.

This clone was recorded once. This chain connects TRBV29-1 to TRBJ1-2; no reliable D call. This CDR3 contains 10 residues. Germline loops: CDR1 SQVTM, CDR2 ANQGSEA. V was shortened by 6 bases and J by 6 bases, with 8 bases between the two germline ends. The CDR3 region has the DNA TGCAGCGTCAGAGGAGATGGCTACACCTTC. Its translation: CSVRGDGYTF.

Written as DNA, the CDR3 is TGTGCCAGCAGCTTGGGGCAGGGGCTGTACGGCTACACCTTC. This codes for CASSLGQGLYGYTF. The chain employs TRBV5-6 and TRBJ1-2, with D perhaps TRBD1 (6 bases). There are 14 residues in the CDR3. Germline V gene sequence: CDR1 SGHDT, CDR2 YYEEEE. Trimming removed 0 bases from V and 8 bases from J, with 14 bases in between.

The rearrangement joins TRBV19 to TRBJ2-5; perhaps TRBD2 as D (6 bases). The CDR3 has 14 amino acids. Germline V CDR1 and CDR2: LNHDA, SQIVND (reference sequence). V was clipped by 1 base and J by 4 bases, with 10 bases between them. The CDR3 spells CASSIAGAGETQYF. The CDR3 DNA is TGTGCCAGTAGTATAGCGGGAGCAGGAGAGACCCAGTACTTC.

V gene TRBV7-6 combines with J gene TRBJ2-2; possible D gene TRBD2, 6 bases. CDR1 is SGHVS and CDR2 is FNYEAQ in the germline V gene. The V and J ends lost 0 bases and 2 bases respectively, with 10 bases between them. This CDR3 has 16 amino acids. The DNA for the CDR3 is TGTGCCAGCAGCTTAGCAGTTAGCGGAAACACCGGGGAGCTGTTTTTT. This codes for CASSLAVSGNTGELFF.

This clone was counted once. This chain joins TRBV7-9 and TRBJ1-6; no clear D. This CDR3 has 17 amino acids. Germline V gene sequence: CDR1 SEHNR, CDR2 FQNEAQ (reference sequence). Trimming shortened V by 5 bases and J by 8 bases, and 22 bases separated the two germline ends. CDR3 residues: CASSPDAGPQSYSPLHF. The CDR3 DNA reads TGTGCCAGCAGCCCGGACGCGGGCCCCCAATCGTATTCACCCCTCCACTTT.

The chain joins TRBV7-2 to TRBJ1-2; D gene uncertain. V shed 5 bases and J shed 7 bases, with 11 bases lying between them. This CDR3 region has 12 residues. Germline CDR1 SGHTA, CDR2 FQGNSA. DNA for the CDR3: TGTGCCAGCAGCCTTTACGCGGGTGGCTACACCTTC. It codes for CASSLYAGGYTF. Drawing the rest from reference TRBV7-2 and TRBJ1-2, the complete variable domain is GAGVSQSPSNKVTEKGKDVELRCDPISGHTALYWYRQSLGQGLEFLIYFQGNSAPDKSGLPSDRFSAERTGGSVSTLTIQRTQQEDSAVYLCASSLYAGGYTFGSGTRLTVV.

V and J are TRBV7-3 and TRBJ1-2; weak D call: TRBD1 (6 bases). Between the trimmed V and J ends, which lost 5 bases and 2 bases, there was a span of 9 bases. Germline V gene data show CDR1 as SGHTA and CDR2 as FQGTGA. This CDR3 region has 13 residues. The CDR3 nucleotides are TGTGCCAGCAGCCCCGGGACAAACTATGGCTACACCTTC. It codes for CASSPGTNYGYTF.

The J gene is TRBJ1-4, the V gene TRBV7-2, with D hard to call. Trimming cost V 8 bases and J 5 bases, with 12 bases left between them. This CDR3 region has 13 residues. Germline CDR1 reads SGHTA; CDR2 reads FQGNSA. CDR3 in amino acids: CASRTSVNEKLFF. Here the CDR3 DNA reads TGTGCCAGCCGGACTTCGGTCAATGAAAAACTGTTTTTT. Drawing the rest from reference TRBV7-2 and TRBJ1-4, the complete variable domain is GAGVSQSPSNKVTEKGKDVELRCDPISGHTALYWYRQSLGQGLEFLIYFQGNSAPDKSGLPSDRFSAERTGGSVSTLTIQRTQQEDSAVYLCASRTSVNEKLFFGSGTQLSVL.

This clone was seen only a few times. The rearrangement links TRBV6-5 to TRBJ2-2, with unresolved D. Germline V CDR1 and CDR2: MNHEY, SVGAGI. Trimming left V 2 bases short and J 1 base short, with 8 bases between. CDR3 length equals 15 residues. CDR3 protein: CASSYRAGNTGELFF. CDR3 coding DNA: TGTGCCAGCAGTTACCGAGCAGGGAACACCGGGGAGCTGTTTTTT.

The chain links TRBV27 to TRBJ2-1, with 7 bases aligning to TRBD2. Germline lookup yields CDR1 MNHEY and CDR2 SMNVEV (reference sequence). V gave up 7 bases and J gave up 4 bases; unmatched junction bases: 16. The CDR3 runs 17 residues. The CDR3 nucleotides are TGTGCCAGCATCCGGAACTTCCTAGCGGAGCGTTACAATGAGCAGTTCTTC. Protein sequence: CASIRNFLAERYNEQFF.

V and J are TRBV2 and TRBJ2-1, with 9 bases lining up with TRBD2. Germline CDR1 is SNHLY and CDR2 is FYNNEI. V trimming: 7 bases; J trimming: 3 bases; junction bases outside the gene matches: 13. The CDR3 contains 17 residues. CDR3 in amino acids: CASMFIGGGAFYNEQFF. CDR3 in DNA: TGTGCCAGCATGTTTATTGGCGGGGGGGCCTTCTACAATGAGCAGTTCTTC. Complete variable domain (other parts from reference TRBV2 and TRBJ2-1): EPEVTQTPSHQVTQMGQEVILRCVPISNHLYFYWYRQILGQKVEFLVSFYNNEISEKSEIFDDQFSVERPDGSNFTLKIRSTKLEDSAMYFCASMFIGGGAFYNEQFFGPGTRLTVL.

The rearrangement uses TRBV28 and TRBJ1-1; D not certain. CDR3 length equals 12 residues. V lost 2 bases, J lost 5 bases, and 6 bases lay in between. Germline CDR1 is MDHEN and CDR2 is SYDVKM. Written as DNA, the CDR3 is TGTGCCAGCAGTTTAGGCTCAACTGAAGCTTTCTTT. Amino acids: CASSLGSTEAFF.

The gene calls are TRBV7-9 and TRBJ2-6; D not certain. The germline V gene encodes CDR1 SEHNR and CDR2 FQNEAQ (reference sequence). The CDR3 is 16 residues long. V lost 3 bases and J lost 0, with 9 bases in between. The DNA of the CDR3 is TGTGCCAGCAGCTTTATGAGAGACTCTGGGGCCAACGTCCTGACTTTC. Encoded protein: CASSFMRDSGANVLTF.

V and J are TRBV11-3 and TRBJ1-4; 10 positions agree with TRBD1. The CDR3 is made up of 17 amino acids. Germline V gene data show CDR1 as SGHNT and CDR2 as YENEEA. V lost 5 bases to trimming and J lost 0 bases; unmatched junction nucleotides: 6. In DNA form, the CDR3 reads TGTGCCAGCAGCCAAGGGACAGGGGCGGCAACTAATGAAAAACTGTTTTTT. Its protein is CASSQGTGAATNEKLFF.

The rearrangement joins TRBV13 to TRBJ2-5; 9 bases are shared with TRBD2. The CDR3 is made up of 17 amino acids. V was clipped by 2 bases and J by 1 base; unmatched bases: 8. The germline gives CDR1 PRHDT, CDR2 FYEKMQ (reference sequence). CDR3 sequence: CASSLYSSGNGQETQYF. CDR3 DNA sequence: TGTGCCAGCAGCTTATATTCTAGCGGGAACGGCCAAGAGACCCAGTACTTC.

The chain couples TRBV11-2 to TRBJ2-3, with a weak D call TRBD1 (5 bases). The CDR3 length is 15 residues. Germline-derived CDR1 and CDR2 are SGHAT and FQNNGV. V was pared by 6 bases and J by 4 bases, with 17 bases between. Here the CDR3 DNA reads TGTGCCAGCAGTCTGAGCCAGGGCTGGCCAGATACGCAGTATTTT. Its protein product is CASSLSQGWPDTQYF.

Here the CDR3 reads CASSVGPSPMNTEAFF. The CDR3 region has the DNA TGTGCCAGCAGCGTAGGTCCGAGCCCTATGAACACTGAAGCTTTCTTT. The chain carries TRBV9 and TRBJ1-1; D remains ambiguous. The V end lost 0 bases, the J end lost 0 bases, and 12 bases lay between the germline ends. This CDR3 is 16 amino acids long. Germline lookup yields CDR1 SGDLS and CDR2 YYNGEE.

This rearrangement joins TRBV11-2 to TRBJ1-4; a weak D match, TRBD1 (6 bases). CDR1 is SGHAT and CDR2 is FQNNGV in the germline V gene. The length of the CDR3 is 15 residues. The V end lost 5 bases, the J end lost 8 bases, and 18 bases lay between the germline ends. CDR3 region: CASSPDGTSGEKLFF. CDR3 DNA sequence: TGTGCCAGCAGCCCGGACGGGACATCTGGAGAAAAACTGTTTTTT.